This T cell receptor (beta chain) is drawn from a study of blood T cell repertoires in COVID-19. Individuals aged about 18 to 90 years were recruited from roughly 22 US areas. Participants reported their clinical history, and cohort assignment relied on those reports. Clones were read by immunoSEQ multiplex PCR, and TCRdb kept only the in-frame ones, dropping some. The table records 200,000 to 250,000 clones, 90% of them present only once. The germline V gene has CDR1 SGDLS and CDR2 YYNGEE. The CDR3 contains 14 residues. Trimming removed 2 bases from V and 9 bases from J, with 17 bases in between. Sequencing was carried out using PBMCs or T cells enriched from blood (not recorded which). The TCR originated in a man between 50 and 59 years old who had been exposed to COVID-19. The chain uses TRBV9 and TRBJ1-1; the D gene is possibly TRBD1 (5 bases). CDR3 sequence: CASSVTGTGTQAFF. CDR3 coding DNA: TGTGCCAGCAGCGTGACCGGGACGGGGACTCAAGCTTTCTTT.